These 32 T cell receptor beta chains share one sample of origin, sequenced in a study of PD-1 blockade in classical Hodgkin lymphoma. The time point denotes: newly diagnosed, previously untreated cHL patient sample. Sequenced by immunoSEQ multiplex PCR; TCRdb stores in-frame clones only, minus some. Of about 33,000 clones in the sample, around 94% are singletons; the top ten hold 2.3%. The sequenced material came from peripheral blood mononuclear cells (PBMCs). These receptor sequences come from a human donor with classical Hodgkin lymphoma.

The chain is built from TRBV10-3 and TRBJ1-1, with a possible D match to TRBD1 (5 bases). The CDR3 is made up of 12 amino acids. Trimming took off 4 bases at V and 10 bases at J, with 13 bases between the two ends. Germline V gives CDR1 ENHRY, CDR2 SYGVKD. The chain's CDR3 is CAISASQGGAFF. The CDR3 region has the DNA TGTGCCATCAGTGCGTCGCAGGGTGGAGCTTTCTTT.

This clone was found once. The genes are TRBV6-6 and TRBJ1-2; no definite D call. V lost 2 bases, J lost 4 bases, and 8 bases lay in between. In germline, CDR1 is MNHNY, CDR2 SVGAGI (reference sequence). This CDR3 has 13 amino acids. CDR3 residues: CASSYALGYGYTF. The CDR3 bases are TGTGCCAGCAGTTACGCTCTGGGCTATGGCTACACCTTC.

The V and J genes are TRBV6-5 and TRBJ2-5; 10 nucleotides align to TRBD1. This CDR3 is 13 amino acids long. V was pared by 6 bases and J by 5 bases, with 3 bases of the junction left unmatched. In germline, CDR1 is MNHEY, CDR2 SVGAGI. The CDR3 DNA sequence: TGTGCCAGCAGGGGACAGGGGTGGGAGACCCAGTACTTC. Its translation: CASRGQGWETQYF.

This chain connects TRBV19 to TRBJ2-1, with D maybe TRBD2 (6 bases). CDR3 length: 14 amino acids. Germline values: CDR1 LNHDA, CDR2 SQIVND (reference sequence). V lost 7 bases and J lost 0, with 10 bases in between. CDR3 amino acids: CASKGRGSYNEQFF. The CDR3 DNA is TGTGCCAGTAAAGGGCGGGGCTCCTACAATGAGCAGTTCTTC.

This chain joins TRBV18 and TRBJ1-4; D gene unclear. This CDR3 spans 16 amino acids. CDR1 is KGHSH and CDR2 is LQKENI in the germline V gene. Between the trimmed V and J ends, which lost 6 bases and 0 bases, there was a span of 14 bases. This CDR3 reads CASSIRPAATNEKLFF. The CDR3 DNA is TGTGCCAGCTCCATCCGCCCAGCTGCAACTAATGAAAAACTGTTTTTT.

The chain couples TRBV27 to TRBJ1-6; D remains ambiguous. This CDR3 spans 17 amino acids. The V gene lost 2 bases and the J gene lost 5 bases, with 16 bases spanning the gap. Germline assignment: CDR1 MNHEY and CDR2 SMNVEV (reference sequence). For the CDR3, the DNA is TGTGCCAGCAGTTTAGGTAGAAAGGGCCCAGATAATTCACCCCTCCACTTT. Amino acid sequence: CASSLGRKGPDNSPLHF.

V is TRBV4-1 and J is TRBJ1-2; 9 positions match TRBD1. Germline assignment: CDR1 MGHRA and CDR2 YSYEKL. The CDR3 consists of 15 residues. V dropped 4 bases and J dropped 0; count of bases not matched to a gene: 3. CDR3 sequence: CASSRGQGTNYGYTF. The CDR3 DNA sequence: TGCGCCAGCAGCCGCGGACAGGGGACTAACTATGGCTACACCTTC.

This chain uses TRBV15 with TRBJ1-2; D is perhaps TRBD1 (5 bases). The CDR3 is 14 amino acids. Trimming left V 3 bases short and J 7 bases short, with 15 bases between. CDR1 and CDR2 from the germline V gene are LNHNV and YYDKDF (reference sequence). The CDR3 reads CATSSPQGAGGYTF. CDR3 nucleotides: TGTGCCACCAGCAGCCCCCAAGGGGCAGGTGGCTACACCTTC.

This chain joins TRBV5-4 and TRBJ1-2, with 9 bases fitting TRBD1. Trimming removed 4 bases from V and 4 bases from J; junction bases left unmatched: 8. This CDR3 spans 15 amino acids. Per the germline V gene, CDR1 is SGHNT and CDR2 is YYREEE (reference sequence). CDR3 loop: CASSRGQGPSYGYTF. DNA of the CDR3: TGTGCCAGCAGCAGGGGACAGGGTCCTTCCTATGGCTACACCTTC.

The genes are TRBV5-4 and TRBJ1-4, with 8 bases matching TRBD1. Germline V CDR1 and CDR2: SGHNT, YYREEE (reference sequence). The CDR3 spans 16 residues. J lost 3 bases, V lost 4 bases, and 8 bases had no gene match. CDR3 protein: CASSLGTGGANEKLFF. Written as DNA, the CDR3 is TGTGCCAGCAGCCTAGGGACAGGTGGAGCTAATGAAAAACTGTTTTTT.

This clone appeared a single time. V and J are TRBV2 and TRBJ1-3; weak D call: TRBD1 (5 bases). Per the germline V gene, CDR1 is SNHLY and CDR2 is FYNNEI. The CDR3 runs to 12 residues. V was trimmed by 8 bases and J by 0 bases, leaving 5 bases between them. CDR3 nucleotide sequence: TGTGCCAGCGGGACCTCTGGAAACACCATATATTTT. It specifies CASGTSGNTIYF.

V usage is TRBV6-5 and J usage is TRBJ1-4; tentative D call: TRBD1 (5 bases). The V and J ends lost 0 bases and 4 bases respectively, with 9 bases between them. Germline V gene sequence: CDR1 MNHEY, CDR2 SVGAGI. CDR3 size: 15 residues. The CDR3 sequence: CASSYSGVINEKLFF. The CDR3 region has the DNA TGTGCCAGCAGTTACTCGGGGGTGATTAATGAAAAACTGTTTTTT.

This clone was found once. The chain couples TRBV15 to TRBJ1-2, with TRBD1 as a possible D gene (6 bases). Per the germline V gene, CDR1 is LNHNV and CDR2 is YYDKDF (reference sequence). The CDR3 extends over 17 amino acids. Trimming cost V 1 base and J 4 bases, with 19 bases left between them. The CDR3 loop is CATSRVLTGRLAYGYTF. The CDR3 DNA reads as TGTGCCACCAGCAGAGTTTTAACAGGGAGATTGGCCTATGGCTACACCTTC.

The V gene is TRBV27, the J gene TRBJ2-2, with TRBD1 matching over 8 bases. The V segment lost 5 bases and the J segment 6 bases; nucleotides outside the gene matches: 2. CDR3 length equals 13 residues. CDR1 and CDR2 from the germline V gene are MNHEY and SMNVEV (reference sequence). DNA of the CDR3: TGTGCCAGCAGTGTACAGGGGGCCGGGGAGCTGTTTTTT. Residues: CASSVQGAGELFF.

The CDR3 DNA reads as TGTGCCAGCAGTTGGGACAGTCCGAACACCGGGGAGCTGTTTTTT. It is translated as CASSWDSPNTGELFF. This chain uses TRBV2 with TRBJ2-2, with 7 bases that match TRBD1. This CDR3 has 15 residues. Per germline, CDR1 SNHLY and CDR2 FYNNEI. V trimming: 5 bases; J trimming: 0 bases; junction bases outside the gene matches: 3.

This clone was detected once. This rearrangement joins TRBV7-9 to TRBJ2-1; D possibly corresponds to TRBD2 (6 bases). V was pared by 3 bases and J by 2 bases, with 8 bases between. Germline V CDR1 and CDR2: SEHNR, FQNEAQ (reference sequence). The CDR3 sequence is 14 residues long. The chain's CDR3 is CASSFSGTYNEQFF. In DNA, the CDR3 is TGTGCCAGCAGCTTTAGCGGTACCTACAATGAGCAGTTCTTC.

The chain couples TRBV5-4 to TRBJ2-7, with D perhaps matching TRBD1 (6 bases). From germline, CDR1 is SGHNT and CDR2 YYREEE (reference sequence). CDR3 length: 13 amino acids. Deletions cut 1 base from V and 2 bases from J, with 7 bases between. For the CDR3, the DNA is TGTGCCAGCAGCTTGTCAGGGGCCTACGAGCAGTACTTC. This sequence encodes CASSLSGAYEQYF.

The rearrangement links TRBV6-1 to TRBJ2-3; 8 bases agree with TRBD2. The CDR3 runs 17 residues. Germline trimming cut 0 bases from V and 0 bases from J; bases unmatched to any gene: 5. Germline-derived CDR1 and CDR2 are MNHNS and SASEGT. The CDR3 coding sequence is TGTGCCAGCAGTGAAGCCAGAGTAGCGGGAAGCACAGATACGCAGTATTTT. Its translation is CASSEARVAGSTDTQYF.

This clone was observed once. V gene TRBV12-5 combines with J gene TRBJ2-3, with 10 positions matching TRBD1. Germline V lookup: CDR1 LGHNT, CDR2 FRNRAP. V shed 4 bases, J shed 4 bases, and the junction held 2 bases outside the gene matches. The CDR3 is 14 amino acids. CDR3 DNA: TGTGCTAGTGGTTGGGGGACAGGGGCAGATACGCAGTATTTT. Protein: CASGWGTGADTQYF.

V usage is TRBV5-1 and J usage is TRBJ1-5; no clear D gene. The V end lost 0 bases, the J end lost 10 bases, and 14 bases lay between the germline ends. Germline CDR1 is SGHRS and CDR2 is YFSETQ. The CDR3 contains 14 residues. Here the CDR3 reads CASSLVAGRGPQHF. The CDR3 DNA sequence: TGCGCCAGCAGCTTGGTGGCAGGCCGAGGACCCCAGCATTTT.

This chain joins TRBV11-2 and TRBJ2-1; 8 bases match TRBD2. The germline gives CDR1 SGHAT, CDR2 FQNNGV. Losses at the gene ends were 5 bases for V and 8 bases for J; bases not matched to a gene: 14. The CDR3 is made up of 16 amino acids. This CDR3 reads CASSPTRGSGTYEQFF. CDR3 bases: TGTGCCAGCAGCCCTACCCGAGGTAGCGGGACCTATGAGCAGTTCTTC. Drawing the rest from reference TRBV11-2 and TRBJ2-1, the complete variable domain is EAGVAQSPRYKIIEKRQSVAFWCNPISGHATLYWYQQILGQGPKLLIQFQNNGVVDDSQLPKDRFSAERLKGVDSTLKIQPAKLEDSAVYLCASSPTRGSGTYEQFFGPGTRLTVL.

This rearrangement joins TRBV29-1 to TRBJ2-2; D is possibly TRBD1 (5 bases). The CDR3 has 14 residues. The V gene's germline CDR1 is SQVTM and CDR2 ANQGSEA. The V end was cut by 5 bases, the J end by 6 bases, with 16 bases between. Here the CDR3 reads CSVRRGEAAGELFF. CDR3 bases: TGCAGCGTTAGAAGGGGCGAGGCGGCCGGGGAGCTGTTTTTT.

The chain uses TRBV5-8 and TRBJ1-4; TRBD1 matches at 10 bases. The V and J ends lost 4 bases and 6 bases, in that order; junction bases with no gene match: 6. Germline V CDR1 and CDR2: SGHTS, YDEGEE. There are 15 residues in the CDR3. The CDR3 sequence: CASSPTGGSYEKLFF. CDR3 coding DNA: TGTGCCAGCAGCCCGACAGGGGGCTCCTATGAAAAACTGTTTTTT. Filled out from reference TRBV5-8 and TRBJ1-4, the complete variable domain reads EAGVTQSPTHLIKTRGQQATLRCSPISGHTSVYWYQQALGLGLQFLLWYDEGEERNRGNFPPRFSGRQFPNYSSELNVNALELEDSALYLCASSPTGGSYEKLFFGSGTQLSVL.

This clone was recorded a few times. CDR3 amino acids: CASSMHRGSNTEAFF. CDR3 DNA sequence: TGTGCCAGTAGTATGCACAGGGGGAGCAACACTGAAGCTTTCTTT. The genes are TRBV19 and TRBJ1-1, with 8 bases matching TRBD1. This CDR3 has 15 amino acids. Germline trimming cut 3 bases from V and 2 bases from J; bases unmatched to any gene: 5. The germline V gene encodes CDR1 LNHDA and CDR2 SQIVND (reference sequence). The full variable domain, rest sourced from reference TRBV19 and TRBJ1-1, is DGGITQSPKYLFRKEGQNVTLSCEQNLNHDAMYWYRQDPGQGLRLIYYSQIVNDFQKGDIAEGYSVSREKKESFPLTVTSAQKNPTAFYLCASSMHRGSNTEAFFGQGTRLTVV.

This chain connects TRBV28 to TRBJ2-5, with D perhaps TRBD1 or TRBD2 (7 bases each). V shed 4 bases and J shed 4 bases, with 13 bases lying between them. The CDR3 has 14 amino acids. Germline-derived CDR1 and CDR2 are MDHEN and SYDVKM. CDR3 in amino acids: CASSSTGRGETQYF. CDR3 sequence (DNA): TGTGCCAGCAGTTCGACAGGGAGGGGAGAGACCCAGTACTTC.

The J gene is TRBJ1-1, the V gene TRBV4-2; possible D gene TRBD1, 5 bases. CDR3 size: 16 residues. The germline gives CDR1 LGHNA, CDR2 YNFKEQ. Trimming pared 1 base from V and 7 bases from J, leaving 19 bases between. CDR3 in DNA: TGTGCCAGCAGCCAAGCTGGGACGGGGCTTCTCGGTGAAGCTTTCTTT. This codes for CASSQAGTGLLGEAFF.

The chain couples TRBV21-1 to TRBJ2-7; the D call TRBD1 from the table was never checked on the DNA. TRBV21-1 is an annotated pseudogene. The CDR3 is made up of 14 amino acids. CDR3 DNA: TGTGCCAGCGGACCCGACAGGGGGCGCGACGAGCAGTACTTC. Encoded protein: CASGPDRGRDEQYF.

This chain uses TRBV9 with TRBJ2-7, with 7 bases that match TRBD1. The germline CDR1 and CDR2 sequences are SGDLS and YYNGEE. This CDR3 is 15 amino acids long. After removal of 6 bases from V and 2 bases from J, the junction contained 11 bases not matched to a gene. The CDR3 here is CASIPLRDRTYEQYF. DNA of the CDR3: TGTGCCAGCATCCCCTTAAGGGACAGAACCTACGAGCAGTACTTC.

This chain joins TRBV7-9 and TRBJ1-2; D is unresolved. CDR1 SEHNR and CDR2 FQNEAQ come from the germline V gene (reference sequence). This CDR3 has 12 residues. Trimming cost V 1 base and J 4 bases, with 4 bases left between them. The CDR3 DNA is TGTGCCAGCAGCTTAGGGGCCTATGGCTACACCTTC. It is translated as CASSLGAYGYTF. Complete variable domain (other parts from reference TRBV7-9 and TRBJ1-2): DTGVSQNPRHKITKRGQNVTFRCDPISEHNRLYWYRQTLGQGPEFLTYFQNEAQLEKSRLLSDRFSAERPKGSFSTLEIQRTEQGDSAMYLCASSLGAYGYTFGSGTRLTVV.

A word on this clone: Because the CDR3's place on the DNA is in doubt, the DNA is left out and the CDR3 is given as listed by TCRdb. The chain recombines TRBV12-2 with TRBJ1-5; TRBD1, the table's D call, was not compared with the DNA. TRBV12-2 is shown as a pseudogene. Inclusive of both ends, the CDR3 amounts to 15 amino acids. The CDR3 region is CASRLVGQGNQPQHF.

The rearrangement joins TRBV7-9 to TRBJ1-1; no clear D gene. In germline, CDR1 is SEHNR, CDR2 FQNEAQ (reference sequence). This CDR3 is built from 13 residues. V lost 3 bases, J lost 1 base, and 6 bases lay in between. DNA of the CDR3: TGTGCCAGCAGCTTCCGGGAGAACACTGAAGCTTTCTTT. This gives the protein CASSFRENTEAFF.

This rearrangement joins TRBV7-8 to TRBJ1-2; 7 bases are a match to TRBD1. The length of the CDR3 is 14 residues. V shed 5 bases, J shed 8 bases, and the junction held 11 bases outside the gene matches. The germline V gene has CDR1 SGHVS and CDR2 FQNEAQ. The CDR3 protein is CASSPSRTGFGYTF. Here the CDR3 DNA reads TGTGCCAGCAGCCCCTCTCGGACAGGCTTCGGCTACACCTTC.